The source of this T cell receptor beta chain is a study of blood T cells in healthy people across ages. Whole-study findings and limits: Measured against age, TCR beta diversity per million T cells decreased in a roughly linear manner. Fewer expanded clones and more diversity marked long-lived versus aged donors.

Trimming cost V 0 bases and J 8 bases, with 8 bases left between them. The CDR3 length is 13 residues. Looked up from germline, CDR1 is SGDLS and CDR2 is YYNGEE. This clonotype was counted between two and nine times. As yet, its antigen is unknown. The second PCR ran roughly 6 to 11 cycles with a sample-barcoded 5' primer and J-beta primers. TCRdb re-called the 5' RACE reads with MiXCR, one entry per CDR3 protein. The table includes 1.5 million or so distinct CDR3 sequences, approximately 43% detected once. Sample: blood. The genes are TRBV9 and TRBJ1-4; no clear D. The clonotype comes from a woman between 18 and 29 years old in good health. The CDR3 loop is CASSVGRAEKLFF. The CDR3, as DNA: TGTGCCAGCAGCGTAGGAAGGGCGGAAAAACTGTTTTTT.